The source of this T cell receptor (beta chain) is a study of T-cell reconstitution after alpha-beta-depleted transplantation in children. Germline assignment: CDR1 SEHNR and CDR2 FQNEAQ (reference sequence). The CDR3 is made up of 13 amino acids. TCRbeta library preparation incorporated unique molecular identifiers. MiXCR, applied by TCRdb to the PCR reads, yields one record per CDR3 protein. The data hold about 4,900 distinct CDR3 sequences, with about a quarter observed a single time. Points on this clonotype: Relative to the germline gene, one junction end is altered; a read error may explain this.

The sequence came from a male patient between 2 and 10 years old who had a stem cell transplant for acute lymphoblastic leukemia, so the T cells may come from the graft donor. This sequence joins TRBV7-9 and TRBJ2-7; D is ambiguous. Sequenced material: PBMCs, mostly from graft donor cells, taken 60 days after TCRalphabeta/CD19-depleted stem cell transplant. The CDR3: CASGLGNPYEQYF. Here the CDR3 DNA reads TGTGCCAGCGGCTTGGGGAACCCCTACGAGCAGTACTTC.